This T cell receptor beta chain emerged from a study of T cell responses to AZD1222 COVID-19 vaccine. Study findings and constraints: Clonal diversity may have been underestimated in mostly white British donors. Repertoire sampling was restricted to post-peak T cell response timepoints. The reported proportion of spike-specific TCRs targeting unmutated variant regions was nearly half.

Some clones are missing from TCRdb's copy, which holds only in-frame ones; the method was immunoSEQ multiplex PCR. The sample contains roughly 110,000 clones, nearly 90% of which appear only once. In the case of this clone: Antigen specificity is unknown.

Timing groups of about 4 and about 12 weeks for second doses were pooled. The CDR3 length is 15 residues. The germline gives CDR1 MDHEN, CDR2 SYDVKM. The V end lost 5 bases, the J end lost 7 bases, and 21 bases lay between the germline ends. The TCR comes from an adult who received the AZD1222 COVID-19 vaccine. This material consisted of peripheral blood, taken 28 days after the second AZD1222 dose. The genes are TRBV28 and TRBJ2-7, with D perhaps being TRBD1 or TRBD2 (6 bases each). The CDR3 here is CASSSTGTATKEQYF. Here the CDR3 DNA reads TGTGCCAGCAGTAGCACAGGGACTGCTACGAAAGAGCAGTACTTC. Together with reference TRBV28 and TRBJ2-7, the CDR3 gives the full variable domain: DVKVTQSSRYLVKRTGEKVFLECVQDMDHENMFWYRQDPGLGLRLIYFSYDVKMKEKGDIPEGYSVSREKKERFSLILESASTNQTSMYLCASSSTGTATKEQYFGPGTRLTVT.